These T cell receptor beta chains were read from a single sample in a study of blood T cells in healthy people across ages. MiXCR, run by TCRdb on the 5' RACE reads, gives a single entry per CDR3 protein. The table lists around 800,000 distinct CDR3 sequences, around a quarter of them singletons, with about 3% in the top ten. These data were likewise used in another study, on T cells of mothers and their children.

The specimen sequenced was blood. The receptor source for this set is a boy younger than 18 in good health. Each CDR3 is given with its conserved first and last residue. D genes are given only for firm matches. Expanded clones are given a class, and other clones once, few, many or no size at all.

DNA	CDR3	V	J	D	size
TGTGCCAGCTCACCTACAGGGGCCTTCTATGGCTACACCTTC	CASSPTGAFYGYTF	TRBV18	TRBJ1-2	TRBD1	few
TGTGCCAGCAGCGTTGACGGGGGAAGCACAGATACGCAGTATTTT	CASSVDGGSTDTQYF	TRBV9	TRBJ2-3	-	few
TGTGCCAGTCAATACTGGGGGGAGACACAGTACTTC	CASQYWGETQYF	TRBV28	TRBJ2-5	-	-
TGTGCCACCAGCAGAGATATAAGGTTGACAGATACGCAGTATTTT	CATSRDIRLTDTQYF	TRBV15	TRBJ2-3	-	-
TGTGCCAGCAGTTTAGCTCCGGCAGGGGAGCTGTTTTTT	CASSLAPAGELFF	TRBV12-3/TRBV12-4	TRBJ2-2	-	many
TGCGCCAGCAGCGGGGCAGGCAAAGCCTATGGCTACACCTTC	CASSGAGKAYGYTF	TRBV5-1	TRBJ1-2	-	many
TGTGCCAGTGCCGGGGAGGGTGGCTACACCTTC	CASAGEGGYTF	TRBV2	TRBJ1-2	-	-
TGTGCCAGCAGCACGACAGTGGAAGCTTTCTTT	CASSTTVEAFF	TRBV28	TRBJ1-1	-	-
TGTGCCAGGAGCTTAGAGTCGACAGGATGGGACTATGGCTACACCTTC	CARSLESTGWDYGYTF	TRBV7-2	TRBJ1-2	-	-
TGCAGTGCTAGAGATTTTTGGGTTGGGGACGAGCAGTACTTC	CSARDFWVGDEQYF	TRBV20-1	TRBJ2-7	-	-
TGTGCCAGCAGTCTTGACAGGGGACCCTATGGCTACACCTTC	CASSLDRGPYGYTF	TRBV2	TRBJ1-2	TRBD1	-
TGCAGCGTTGGGGGACAAGGAGATACGCAGTATTTT	CSVGGQGDTQYF	TRBV29-1	TRBJ2-3	-	-
TGTGCCAGCAGTCCGGACAGGCGGCCTGGAGAGACCCAGTACTTC	CASSPDRRPGETQYF	TRBV28	TRBJ2-5	TRBD1	few
TGTGCCATCAGTGGGTCGGGGGACACTGAAGCTTTCTTT	CAISGSGDTEAFF	TRBV10-3	TRBJ1-1	-	-
TGTGCCAGCAGTGAAGGGTTAGATACGCAGTATTTT	CASSEGLDTQYF	TRBV2	TRBJ2-3	-	few
TGTGCCAGCAGCCCCGGCAAGAGCGGGGAGCTGTTTTTT	CASSPGKSGELFF	TRBV3-1	TRBJ2-2	-	-
TGTGCCAGCAGTGAGACAGGGGGTTACTATGGCTACACCTTC	CASSETGGYYGYTF	TRBV25-1	TRBJ1-2	TRBD1	few
TGCGCCAGCAGCGACCCTTTAACTTGGTACCGTGGGGCTAACTATGGCTACACCTTC	CASSDPLTWYRGANYGYTF	TRBV5-1	TRBJ1-2	-	-
TGCAGTGCTATTCTCCCGGGACTCCGAATAAGCTCCTATAATTCACCCCTCCACTTT	CSAILPGLRISSYNSPLHF	TRBV20-1	TRBJ1-6	-	-
TGTGCCAGCAGCGGCCGGGGTAGCGCTAACTATGGCTACACCTTC	CASSGRGSANYGYTF	TRBV7-9	TRBJ1-2	-	-
TGTGCCAGCAGTCCATGGACAGGGGGAGGTTACAATGAGCAGTTCTTC	CASSPWTGGGYNEQFF	TRBV12-3/TRBV12-4	TRBJ2-1	TRBD1	-
TGTGCCACCAGCAGAGATCGGCTCAGCACAGATACGCAGTATTTT	CATSRDRLSTDTQYF	TRBV15	TRBJ2-3	-	-
TGCAGTGCTAGATTTAGAGAGAAAAGTAACACCGGGGAGCTGTTTTTT	CSARFREKSNTGELFF	TRBV20-1	TRBJ2-2	-	-
TGTGCCAGCAGCGGCAGAAAAGGACTAGCGACGGATACGCAGTATTTT	CASSGRKGLATDTQYF	TRBV7-9	TRBJ2-3	TRBD2	-
TGTGCCAGCAGCTCGGGACCGGGCAGGTATCAAGAGACCCAGTACTTC	CASSSGPGRYQETQYF	TRBV7-9	TRBJ2-5	-	few
TGTGCCAGCAGCTTAGACCAGACCGGGGAGCTGTTTTTT	CASSLDQTGELFF	TRBV7-2	TRBJ2-2	-	few
TGTGCCTGGAGTCTGGGACAGGGGAACTACGAGCAGTACTTC	CAWSLGQGNYEQYF	TRBV30	TRBJ2-7	TRBD1	few
TGTGCAAGTTATAGGGGGGGGATGAACACTGAAGCTTTCTTT	CASYRGGMNTEAFF	TRBV12-5	TRBJ1-1	-	few
TGTGCCAGCACGAAAACAGACAGGAACGAGCAGTACTTC	CASTKTDRNEQYF	TRBV6-6	TRBJ2-7	-	-
TGTGCCAGCAGTTTAGCGCCGGACAGAGGGCAGCCCCAGCATTTT	CASSLAPDRGQPQHF	TRBV12-3/TRBV12-4	TRBJ1-5	-	-
TGTGCCACCAGCAGGAGGGAGGGAAAACTGTTTTTT	CATSRREGKLFF	TRBV15	TRBJ1-4	-	-
TGTGCCAGCTCACCGATTCCACTGGCTAGCAATCAGCCCCAGCATTTT	CASSPIPLASNQPQHF	TRBV18	TRBJ1-5	-	-
TGTGCCAGCGGGAGGGTACTTATGGTGATCGGGGAGCTGTTTTTT	CASGRVLMVIGELFF	TRBV6-1	TRBJ2-2	TRBD2	few
TGTGCCAGCGCAGTCGTGCTCTCCTACAATGAGCAGTTCTTC	CASAVVLSYNEQFF	TRBV7-2	TRBJ2-1	-	-
TGTGCCATCAGTTTCGCCCGGGAGGGGAACACCGGGGAGCTGTTTTTT	CAISFAREGNTGELFF	TRBV10-3	TRBJ2-2	TRBD2	-
TGTGCCAGCAGCCGCCGGCCGGGACAGGGGGAAAAACTGTTTTTT	CASSRRPGQGEKLFF	TRBV7-7	TRBJ1-4	TRBD1	-
TGTGCCAGCAGTTCTGGACGGCTTTATAATTCACCCCTCCACTTT	CASSSGRLYNSPLHF	TRBV12-3/TRBV12-4	TRBJ1-6	-	-
TGTGCCAGCAGCTTAAAACAAACCGACCTAGGGAGGACGGAGACCCAGTACTTC	CASSLKQTDLGRTETQYF	TRBV7-6	TRBJ2-5	-	-
TGTGCCAGCAGTGAAGTGGAGGGGGACGTAAACATTCAGTACTTC	CASSEVEGDVNIQYF	TRBV6-1	TRBJ2-4	-	-
TGTGCCAGCTCACAAGAGCTAGCCCGATCCTACGAGCAGTACTTC	CASSQELARSYEQYF	TRBV18	TRBJ2-7	-	few
TGTGCCATCAGTTACAGGGGGCCGGCTGAAGCTTTCTTT	CAISYRGPAEAFF	TRBV10-3	TRBJ1-1	TRBD1	-
TGTGCCAGCAGAATCCGGGACTCTGGGCCCCAGCATTTT	CASRIRDSGPQHF	TRBV12-3/TRBV12-4	TRBJ1-5	-	few
TGTGCCAGCAGCGGGCCGGGGGCGGCCGAGCAGTACTTC	CASSGPGAAEQYF	TRBV28	TRBJ2-7	-	few
TGTGCCAGCAGCTTTAGCCTAGCTGAGCGGTTCTTC	CASSFSLAERFF	TRBV13	TRBJ2-5	-	-